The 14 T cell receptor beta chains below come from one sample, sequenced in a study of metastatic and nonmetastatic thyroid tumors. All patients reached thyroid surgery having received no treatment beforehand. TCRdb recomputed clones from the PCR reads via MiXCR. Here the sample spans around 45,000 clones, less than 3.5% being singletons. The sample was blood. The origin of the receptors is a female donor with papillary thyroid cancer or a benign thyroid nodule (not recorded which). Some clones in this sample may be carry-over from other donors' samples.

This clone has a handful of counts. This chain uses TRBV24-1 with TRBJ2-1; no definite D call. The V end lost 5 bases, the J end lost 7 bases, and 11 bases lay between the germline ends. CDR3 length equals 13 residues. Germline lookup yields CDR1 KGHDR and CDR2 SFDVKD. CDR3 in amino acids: CATSVANRNEQFF. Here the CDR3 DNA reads TGTGCCACCAGTGTTGCGAATCGAAATGAGCAGTTCTTC.

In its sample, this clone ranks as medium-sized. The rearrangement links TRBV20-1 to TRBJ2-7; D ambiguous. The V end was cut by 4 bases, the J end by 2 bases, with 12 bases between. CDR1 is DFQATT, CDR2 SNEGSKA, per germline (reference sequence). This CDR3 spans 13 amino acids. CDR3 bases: TGCAGTGCTACCCCCTCCTTTACCTACGAGCAGTACTTC. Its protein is CSATPSFTYEQYF.

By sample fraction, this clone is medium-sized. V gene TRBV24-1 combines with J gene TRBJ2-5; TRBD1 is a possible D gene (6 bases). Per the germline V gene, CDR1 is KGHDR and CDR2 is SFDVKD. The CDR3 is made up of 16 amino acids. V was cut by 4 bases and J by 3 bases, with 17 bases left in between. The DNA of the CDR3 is TGTGCCACCAGTGACCCCCCCGGGACAACAAAAGAGACCCAGTACTTC. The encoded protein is CATSDPPGTTKETQYF.

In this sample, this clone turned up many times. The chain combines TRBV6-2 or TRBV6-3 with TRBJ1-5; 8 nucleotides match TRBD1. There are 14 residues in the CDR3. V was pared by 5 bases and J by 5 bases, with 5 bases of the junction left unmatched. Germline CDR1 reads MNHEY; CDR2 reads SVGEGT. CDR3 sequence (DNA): TGTGCCAGCAGTCCGGGGACAGGCTATCAGCCCCAGCATTTT. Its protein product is CASSPGTGYQPQHF.

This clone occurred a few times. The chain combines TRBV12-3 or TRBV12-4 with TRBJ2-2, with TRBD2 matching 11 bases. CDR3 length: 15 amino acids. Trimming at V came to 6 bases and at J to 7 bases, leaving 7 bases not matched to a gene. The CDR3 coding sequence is TGTGCCAGCAGACGACTAGCGGGACGGGGCGGGGAGCTGTTTTTT. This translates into CASRRLAGRGGELFF.

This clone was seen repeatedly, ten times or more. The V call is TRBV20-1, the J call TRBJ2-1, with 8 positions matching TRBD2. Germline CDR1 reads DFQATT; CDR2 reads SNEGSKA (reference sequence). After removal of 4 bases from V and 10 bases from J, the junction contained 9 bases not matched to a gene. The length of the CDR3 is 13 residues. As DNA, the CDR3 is TGCAGTGCTATTCCGGGAGGGCCGGGGGAGCAGTTCTTC. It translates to CSAIPGGPGEQFF.

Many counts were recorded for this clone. DNA of the CDR3: TGTGCCAGCAGCTCCTCCGCCGGACTAGCGGGATTCCAGTATTTT. It codes for CASSSSAGLAGFQYF. This rearrangement joins TRBV11-3 to TRBJ2-3, with 12 bases lining up with TRBD2. Germline V CDR1 and CDR2: SGHNT, YENEEA. The length of the CDR3 is 15 residues. V lost 4 bases to trimming and J lost 12 bases; unmatched junction nucleotides: 11.

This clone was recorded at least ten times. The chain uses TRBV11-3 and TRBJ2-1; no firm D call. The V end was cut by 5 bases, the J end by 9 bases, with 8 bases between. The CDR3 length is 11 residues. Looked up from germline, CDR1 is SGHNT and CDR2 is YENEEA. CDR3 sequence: CASSPSSEQFF. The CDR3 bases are TGTGCCAGCAGCCCCAGTAGTGAGCAGTTCTTC.

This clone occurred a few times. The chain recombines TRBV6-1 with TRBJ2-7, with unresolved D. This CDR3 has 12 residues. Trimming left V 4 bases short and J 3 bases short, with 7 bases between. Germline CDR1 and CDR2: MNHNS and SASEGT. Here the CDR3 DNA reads TGTGCCAGCAGTGTTTGGGGCTACGAGCAGTACTTC. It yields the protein CASSVWGYEQYF.

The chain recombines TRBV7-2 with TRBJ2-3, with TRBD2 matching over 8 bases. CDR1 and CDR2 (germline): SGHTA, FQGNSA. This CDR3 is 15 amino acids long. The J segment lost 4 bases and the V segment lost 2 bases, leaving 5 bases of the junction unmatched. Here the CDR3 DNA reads TGTGCCAGCAGCTTATTATACGGGAGGGCAGATACGCAGTATTTT. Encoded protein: CASSLLYGRADTQYF.

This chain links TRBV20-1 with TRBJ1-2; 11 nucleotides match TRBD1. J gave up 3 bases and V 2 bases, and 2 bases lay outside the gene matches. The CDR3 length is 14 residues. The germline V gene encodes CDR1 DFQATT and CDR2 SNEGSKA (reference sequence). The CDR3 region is CSARPGQGDYGYTF. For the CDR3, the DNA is TGCAGTGCTAGACCGGGACAGGGGGACTATGGCTACACCTTC.

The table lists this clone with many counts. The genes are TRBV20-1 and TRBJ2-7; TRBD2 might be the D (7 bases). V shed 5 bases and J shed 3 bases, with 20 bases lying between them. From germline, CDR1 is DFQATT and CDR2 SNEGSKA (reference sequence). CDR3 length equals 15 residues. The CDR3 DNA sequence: TGCAGTGCTTGGGGGGGCCTAGCAACAAACTACGAGCAGTACTTC. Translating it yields CSAWGGLATNYEQYF.

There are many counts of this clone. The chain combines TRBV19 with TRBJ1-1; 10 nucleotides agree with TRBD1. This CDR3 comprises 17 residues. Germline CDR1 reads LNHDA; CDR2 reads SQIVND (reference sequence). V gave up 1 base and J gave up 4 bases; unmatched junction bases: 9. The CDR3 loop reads CASSIGSTGGTVTEAFF. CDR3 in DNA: TGTGCCAGTAGTATAGGCTCGACAGGGGGCACGGTCACTGAAGCTTTCTTT.

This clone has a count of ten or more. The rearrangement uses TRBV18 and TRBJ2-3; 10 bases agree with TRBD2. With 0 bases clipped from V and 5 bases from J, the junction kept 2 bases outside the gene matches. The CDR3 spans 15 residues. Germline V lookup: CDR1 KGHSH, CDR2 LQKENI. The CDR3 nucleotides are TGTGCCAGCTCACCACCTACTAGCGGGATAGATACGCAGTATTTT. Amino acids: CASSPPTSGIDTQYF.